Below are 26 T cell receptor beta chains sequenced from a single sample in a study of blood T cell repertoires in COVID-19. TCRdb keeps only in-frame clones here, not all; method: immunoSEQ multiplex PCR. The table lists fewer than 200,000 clones, about four fifths of them singletons. The sequenced sample was peripheral blood. Receptor source: a woman aged 80 or over with acute or convalescent COVID-19.

This clone was seen just once. The chain carries TRBV9 and TRBJ1-4, with 11 bases identical to TRBD1. The CDR3 runs 18 residues. J gave up 7 bases and V 4 bases, and 15 bases lay outside the gene matches. In germline, CDR1 is SGDLS, CDR2 YYNGEE. The CDR3 DNA reads TGTGCCAGCAGCTTATCCGGGACAGGGGGAATTGCGAGTGAAAAACTGTTTTTT. Translating it yields CASSLSGTGGIASEKLFF.

The chain uses TRBV7-8 and TRBJ1-6; the D gene is possibly TRBD1 (5 bases). Germline assignment: CDR1 SGHVS and CDR2 FQNEAQ. This CDR3 contains 15 residues. V lost 0 bases and J lost 10, with 13 bases in between. CDR3 amino acids: CASSLAQAEWSPLHF. The CDR3 bases are TGTGCCAGCAGCTTAGCACAGGCCGAATGGTCACCCCTCCACTTT.

The chain combines TRBV5-1 with TRBJ2-1; 8 bases agree with TRBD2. Germline V lookup: CDR1 SGHRS, CDR2 YFSETQ. The V gene end was trimmed by 2 bases and the J gene end by 7 bases; junction bases not matched to a gene: 8. This CDR3 has 15 amino acids. CDR3 residues: CASSFTRGAGNEQFF. The CDR3 bases are TGCGCCAGCAGCTTCACGCGGGGGGCAGGTAATGAGCAGTTCTTC.

The chain employs TRBV10-3 and TRBJ1-2, with D hard to call. This CDR3 is 15 amino acids long. The germline V and J ends were trimmed by 3 bases and 0 bases, with 11 bases remaining between them. Looked up from germline, CDR1 is ENHRY and CDR2 is SYGVKD. CDR3 DNA sequence: TGTGCCATCAGTGAAGTTGGAGGAGCTAACTATGGCTACACCTTC. Its protein is CAISEVGGANYGYTF.

The table lists this clone with many counts. The chain links TRBV7-3 to TRBJ1-1; a weak D match, TRBD1 (5 bases). Trimming stripped 5 bases from V and 1 base from J, with 8 bases between. Germline V gene sequence: CDR1 SGHTA, CDR2 FQGTGA. The CDR3 has 13 residues. In DNA form, the CDR3 reads TGTGCCAGCAGCCTAGACAGGAACACTGAAGCTTTCTTT. This gives the protein CASSLDRNTEAFF.

The J gene is TRBJ2-1, the V gene TRBV15, with 9 bases aligning to TRBD2. The germline CDR1 and CDR2 sequences are LNHNV and YYDKDF (reference sequence). The junction had 7 bases not matched to a gene; V was cut back by 4 bases and J by 6 bases. The CDR3 extends over 15 amino acids. The CDR3 region has the DNA TGTGCCACCAGCACGCAGGCGGGAGGGTCCAATGAGCAGTTCTTC. The encoded protein is CATSTQAGGSNEQFF.

V is TRBV6-5 and J is TRBJ2-7; possible D gene TRBD1, 5 bases. This CDR3 region has 12 residues. Germline assignment: CDR1 MNHEY and CDR2 SVGAGI. Trimming shortened V by 2 bases and J by 5 bases, and 7 bases separated the two germline ends. Here the CDR3 DNA reads TGTGCCAGCAGTTACGCAGGGCACGAGCAGTACTTC. This translates into CASSYAGHEQYF.

The rearrangement uses TRBV29-1 and TRBJ2-1; 7 positions match TRBD2. V shed 4 bases, J shed 0 bases, and the junction held 12 bases outside the gene matches. CDR3 length: 17 residues. Per germline, CDR1 SQVTM and CDR2 ANQGSEA. The chain's CDR3 is CSVAEDKSGASYNEQFF. The DNA for the CDR3 is TGCAGCGTTGCTGAAGATAAGAGCGGGGCCTCCTACAATGAGCAGTTCTTC.

The chain combines TRBV19 with TRBJ1-2, with TRBD1 matching over 7 bases. The CDR3 runs to 14 residues. Germline V gives CDR1 LNHDA, CDR2 SQIVND (reference sequence). The junction had 6 bases not matched to a gene; V was cut back by 3 bases and J by 5 bases. The CDR3 sequence is CASSIGTVGYGYTF. CDR3 nucleotides: TGTGCCAGTAGTATCGGGACAGTCGGGTATGGCTACACCTTC.

This clone was picked up a small number of times. V and J are TRBV28 and TRBJ2-7; 7 bases agree with TRBD1. The V gene's germline CDR1 is MDHEN and CDR2 SYDVKM. The junction had 5 bases not matched to a gene; V was cut back by 5 bases and J by 7 bases. The CDR3 runs 12 residues. The CDR3 protein is CASSDRAREQYF. The DNA of the CDR3 is TGTGCCAGCAGTGACAGGGCTAGAGAGCAGTACTTC.

This clone came up many times. This chain joins TRBV6-1 and TRBJ1-2; no reliable D call. This CDR3 has 15 amino acids. Trimming took 3 bases from V and 1 from J, leaving 12 bases between them. From germline, CDR1 is MNHNS and CDR2 SASEGT. The CDR3 bases are TGTGCCAGCAGTGACCGCCGAGCACTTAACTATGGCTACACCTTC. Protein sequence: CASSDRRALNYGYTF.

The gene calls are TRBV12-3 or TRBV12-4 and TRBJ1-6; the D is unclear. This CDR3 has 13 amino acids. V lost 10 bases and J 9 bases, leaving 16 bases between the germline ends. CDR3 protein: CATTEGPGSPLHF. DNA of the CDR3: TGTGCCACTACAGAGGGCCCTGGTTCACCCCTCCACTTT.

V gene TRBV5-1 combines with J gene TRBJ2-2, with TRBD1 identical over 9 bases. The germline CDR1 and CDR2 sequences are SGHRS and YFSETQ. V lost 6 bases and J lost 2; bases outside the gene matches: 5. This CDR3 contains 15 residues. The DNA for the CDR3 is TGCGCCAGCACAAGGACAGGGGTTAACACCGGGGAGCTGTTTTTT. Residues: CASTRTGVNTGELFF.

The chain couples TRBV6-6 to TRBJ1-4, with 9 nucleotides matching TRBD1. Germline V gives CDR1 MNHNY, CDR2 SVGAGI (reference sequence). The CDR3 is 15 residues long. J gave up 2 bases and V 6 bases, and 4 bases lay outside the gene matches. The CDR3 DNA sequence: TGTGCCAGCAGGGGAGGGACAGGGACTAATGAAAAACTGTTTTTT. Encoded protein: CASRGGTGTNEKLFF.

The rearrangement uses TRBV7-2 and TRBJ2-2; D gene unclear. Trimming took off 5 bases at V and 7 bases at J, with 8 bases between the two ends. The CDR3 spans 12 residues. CDR1 and CDR2 (germline): SGHTA, FQGNSA. This CDR3 reads CASSKLLGELFF. The CDR3 DNA reads TGTGCCAGCAGCAAACTCCTCGGGGAGCTGTTTTTT.

The chain is built from TRBV18 and TRBJ1-1; D gene ambiguous. V shed 2 bases and J shed 4 bases, with 17 bases lying between them. The CDR3 has 16 residues. Germline CDR1 and CDR2: KGHSH and LQKENI. The DNA of the CDR3 is TGTGCCAGCTCACCAAACTCGCACACGCGGGGCACTGAAGCTTTCTTT. Its protein is CASSPNSHTRGTEAFF.

In this sample, this clone turned up a few times. The rearrangement links TRBV6-1 to TRBJ2-2, with D perhaps TRBD2 (5 bases). Germline-derived CDR1 and CDR2 are MNHNS and SASEGT. CDR3 size: 15 residues. V was clipped by 5 bases and J by 2 bases, with 12 bases between them. CDR3 protein: CASSPLGGNTGELFF. Written as DNA, the CDR3 is TGTGCCAGCAGTCCCCTCGGAGGCAACACCGGGGAGCTGTTTTTT.

The rearrangement uses TRBV28 and TRBJ1-6, with D perhaps TRBD1 (5 bases). The germline CDR1 and CDR2 sequences are MDHEN and SYDVKM. This CDR3 is built from 15 residues. Trimming took off 3 bases at V and 7 bases at J, with 13 bases between the two ends. The chain's CDR3 is CASSFSQGTNSPLHF. The CDR3 DNA reads as TGTGCCAGCAGTTTCTCCCAGGGAACGAATTCACCCCTCCACTTT.

The genes are TRBV7-8 and TRBJ1-1; D is unclear. Germline V CDR1 and CDR2: SGHVS, FQNEAQ. V lost 3 bases and J 10 bases, leaving 12 bases between the germline ends. This CDR3 has 12 residues. Here the CDR3 DNA reads TGTGCCAGCAGCTTCGGGGAGGTCGGAGCTTTCTTT. The encoded protein is CASSFGEVGAFF.

CDR3 bases: TGCAGCCCGACAGGAGCAGGGATGAACACTGAAGCTTTCTTT. Protein: CSPTGAGMNTEAFF. The J gene is TRBJ1-1, the V gene TRBV29-1; D might be TRBD1 (6 bases). Trimming shortened V by 8 bases and J by 0 bases, and 16 bases separated the two germline ends. This CDR3 comprises 14 residues. Germline loops: CDR1 SQVTM, CDR2 ANQGSEA.

The chain employs TRBV7-2 and TRBJ1-5; possible D gene TRBD1, 6 bases. V dropped 5 bases and J dropped 7 bases, with 15 bases sitting between them. CDR1 and CDR2 (germline): SGHTA, FQGNSA. The CDR3 length is 14 residues. The CDR3 here is CASSEGGAEQPQHF. CDR3 DNA sequence: TGTGCCAGCAGCGAGGGGGGGGCAGAGCAGCCCCAGCATTTT.

The J gene is TRBJ2-7, the V gene TRBV27; D is perhaps TRBD1 (6 bases). Looked up from germline, CDR1 is MNHEY and CDR2 is SMNVEV (reference sequence). This CDR3 comprises 15 residues. The ends were cut back, 8 bases at V and 3 bases at J, with 20 bases in the middle. CDR3 amino acids: CASGWLDSGYYEQYF. DNA of the CDR3: TGTGCCAGCGGGTGGTTGGACAGCGGCTACTACGAGCAGTACTTC.

This clone was counted a few times. The rearrangement links TRBV10-2 to TRBJ1-5; the D is unclear. Per the germline V gene, CDR1 is WSHSY and CDR2 is SAAADI. CDR3 length: 12 residues. The V and J ends lost 4 bases and 3 bases respectively, with 4 bases between them. The CDR3, as DNA: TGCGCCAGCAGTGCCAACAATCAGCCCCAGCATTTT. Translated: CASSANNQPQHF.

The table lists this clone with a count of one. V gene TRBV10-3 combines with J gene TRBJ1-2, with D maybe TRBD1 (6 bases). Trimming left V 2 bases short and J 5 bases short, with 12 bases between. Germline V gene lookup returns CDR1 ENHRY and CDR2 SYGVKD. The CDR3 runs to 14 residues. The CDR3 region is CAISEGQGIYGYTF. Here the CDR3 DNA reads TGTGCCATCAGTGAGGGTCAGGGGATATATGGCTACACCTTC.

The chain carries TRBV2 and TRBJ2-5; TRBD1 might be the D (6 bases). This CDR3 spans 14 amino acids. Trimming removed 9 bases from V and 5 bases from J, with 19 bases in between. In germline, CDR1 is SNHLY, CDR2 FYNNEI. Here the CDR3 reads CASQQGVVLETQYF. The CDR3 nucleotides are TGTGCCAGTCAACAGGGAGTGGTGTTGGAGACCCAGTACTTC.

The chain couples TRBV4-1 to TRBJ2-2, with TRBD2 matching 13 bases. This CDR3 has 19 amino acids. The V and J ends lost 0 bases and 1 base, in that order; junction bases with no gene match: 5. Germline lookup yields CDR1 MGHRA and CDR2 YSYEKL. CDR3 sequence: CASSQDRGLAGRNTGELFF. CDR3 bases: TGCGCCAGCAGCCAAGATCGGGGACTAGCGGGAAGGAACACCGGGGAGCTGTTTTTT.